This TCR beta chain was documented in a study of response to subunit inactivated influenza vaccine. This clonotype has just a few counts. The antigen is not known. No DNA is shown, since the ends of the CDR3 on it are uncertain; the CDR3 is the one TCRdb lists. TCRdb independently ran MiXCR on the RT-PCR reads; one entry per CDR3 protein. The sample holds 700,000 to 800,000 distinct CDR3 sequences, approximately 17% seen once. Points from the study as a whole: Each seasonal flu vaccination may recruit only limited new T cells, authors suggested.

CDR1 and CDR2 from the germline V gene are LGHNA and YNFKEQ. Both ends counted, the CDR3 spans 19 residues. The sequencing used PBMCs from blood, collected roughly 5 days after vaccination. The chain couples TRBV4-2 to TRBJ1-2; the listed D gene, TRBD1, was not tested against the DNA. This TCR was sampled from a man in his forties or fifties who received an inactivated influenza vaccine. The CDR3 region is CASTGQGVVDGYTFGDYTF.